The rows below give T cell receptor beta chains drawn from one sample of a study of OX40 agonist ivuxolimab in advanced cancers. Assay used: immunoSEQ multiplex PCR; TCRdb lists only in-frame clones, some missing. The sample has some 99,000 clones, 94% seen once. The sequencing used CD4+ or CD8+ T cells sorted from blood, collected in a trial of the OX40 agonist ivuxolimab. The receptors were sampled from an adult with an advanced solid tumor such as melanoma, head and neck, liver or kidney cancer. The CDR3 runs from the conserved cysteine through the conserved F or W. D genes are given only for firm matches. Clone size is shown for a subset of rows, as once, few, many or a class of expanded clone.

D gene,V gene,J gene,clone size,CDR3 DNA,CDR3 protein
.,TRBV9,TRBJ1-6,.,TGTGCCAGCAGCGTAGCAAGGAGCTCCTATAATTCACCCCTCCACTTT,CASSVARSSYNSPLHF
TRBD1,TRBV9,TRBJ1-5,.,TGTGCCAGCAGCGTAGGGCCAGGGGGGGATCAGCCCCAGCATTTT,CASSVGPGGDQPQHF
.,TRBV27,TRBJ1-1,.,TGTGCCAGCAGTTTAGGGACAAAGATGAACACTGAAGCTTTCTTT,CASSLGTKMNTEAFF
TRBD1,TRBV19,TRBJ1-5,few,TGTGCCAGTAGCCCTGGGGACAGGGTAGGGCAGCCCCAGCATTTT,CASSPGDRVGQPQHF
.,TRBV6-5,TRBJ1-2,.,TGTGCCAGCAGTTACCGGGACCTCGGGGGCTACACCTTC,CASSYRDLGGYTF
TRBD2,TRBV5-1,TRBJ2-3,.,TGCGCCAGCAGCTTGGGACAGGGACTAGCGGGAGGGCCATGGGGGGATACGCAGTATTTT,CASSLGQGLAGGPWGDTQYF
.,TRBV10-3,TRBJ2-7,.,TGTGCCACCAGTGAAGGGGATTACGAGCAGTACTTC,CATSEGDYEQYF
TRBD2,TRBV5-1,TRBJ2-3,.,TGCGCCAGCAGCCCAACTAGCGGGGGGGCGAGCACAGATACGCAGTATTTT,CASSPTSGGASTDTQYF
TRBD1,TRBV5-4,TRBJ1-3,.,TGTGCCAGCAGCCCGCGGGACAGGGGAAACCACTCTGGAAACACCATATATTTT,CASSPRDRGNHSGNTIYF
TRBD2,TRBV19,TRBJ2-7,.,TGTGCCAGTAGCGGACTAGCGGGGGCTTACGAGCAGTACTTC,CASSGLAGAYEQYF
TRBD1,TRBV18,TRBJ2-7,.,TGTGCCAGCTCACCCGGGACAGGGACCTACGAGCAGTACTTC,CASSPGTGTYEQYF
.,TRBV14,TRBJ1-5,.,TGTGCCAGCAGCCCCATGGGGGGAGTAGGTCAGCCCCAGCATTTT,CASSPMGGVGQPQHF
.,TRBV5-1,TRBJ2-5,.,TGCGCCAGCAGCAGACAGTTGGTAGAGACCCAGTACTTC,CASSRQLVETQYF
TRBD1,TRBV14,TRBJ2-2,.,TGTGCCAGCAGCCAAGACCTGGGGACAGGGGGCGAAACCGGGGAGCTGTTTTTT,CASSQDLGTGGETGELFF
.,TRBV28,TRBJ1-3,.,TGTGCCAGCAAGGTAGACTCTGGAAACACCATATATTTT,CASKVDSGNTIYF
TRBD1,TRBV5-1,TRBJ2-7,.,TGCGCCAGCAGCATTGTCGAGACAGGGCCATACGAGCAGTACTTC,CASSIVETGPYEQYF
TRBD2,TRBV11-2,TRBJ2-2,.,TGTGCCAGCAGCCTCCTAGCGGGAGGTTCCGGGGAGCTGTTTTTT,CASSLLAGGSGELFF
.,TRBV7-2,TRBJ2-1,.,TGTGCCAGCAGCTTAGCGAGGAATGAGCAGTTCTTC,CASSLARNEQFF
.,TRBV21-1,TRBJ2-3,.,TGTGCCAGCAGCACGAAGGGGCGGGGCAACTATAGCACAGATACGCAGTATTTT,CASSTKGRGNYSTDTQYF
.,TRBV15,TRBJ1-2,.,TGTGCCACCAGCACCTCCCTGAGGGGCCGCGGCTACACCTTC,CATSTSLRGRGYTF
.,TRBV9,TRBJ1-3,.,TGTGCCAGCAGCGTAGAGGCTGGGTCTGGAAACACCATATATTTT,CASSVEAGSGNTIYF
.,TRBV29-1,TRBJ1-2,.,TGCAGCGTTGAGGGACAAGACTATGGCTACACCTTC,CSVEGQDYGYTF
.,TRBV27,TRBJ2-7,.,TGTGCCAGCCGTACTCGCGGGACAGTGATCTCCTACGAGCAGTACTTC,CASRTRGTVISYEQYF
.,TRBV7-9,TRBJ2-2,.,TGTGCCGAAGGGACGACAGAGAACACCGGGGAGCTGTTTTTT,CAEGTTENTGELFF
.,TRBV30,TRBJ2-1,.,TGTGCCTGGAGTTTAACCGGCGAGCAGTTCTTC,CAWSLTGEQFF
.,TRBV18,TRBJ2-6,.,TGTGCCAGCTCACCATTGGAGACTGGGGCCAACGTCCTGACTTTC,CASSPLETGANVLTF
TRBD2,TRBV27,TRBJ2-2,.,TGTGCCAGCAGTTTCGCTAGCGGGAGGCGGGGCGGGGAGCTGTTTTTT,CASSFASGRRGGELFF
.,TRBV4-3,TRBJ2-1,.,TGCGCCAGCAGCCAACCAGACAGGCAGACCCAGTTCTTC,CASSQPDRQTQFF
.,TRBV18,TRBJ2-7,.,TGTGCCAGCTCACCACCGGTAGCAGGGAAGTACGAGCAGTACTTC,CASSPPVAGKYEQYF
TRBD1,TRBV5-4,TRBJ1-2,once,TGTGCCAGCAGCTATTCGGGACAGCAGTACTATGGCTACACCTTC,CASSYSGQQYYGYTF
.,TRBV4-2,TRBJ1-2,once,TGTGCCAGCAGCCAAGAAGGTCAGGGGTTAGTCCTTGGCTACACCTTC,CASSQEGQGLVLGYTF
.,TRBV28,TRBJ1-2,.,TGTGCCAGCAGCCCCCCATACGGGATTAGGAACTATGGCTACACCTTC,CASSPPYGIRNYGYTF
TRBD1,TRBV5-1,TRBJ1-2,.,TGCGCCAGCAGCTTGGAGGACAGGGCCCTCTATGGCTACACCTTC,CASSLEDRALYGYTF
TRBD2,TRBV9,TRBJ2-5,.,TGTGCCAGCAGCGTAGGGCCGGGGGGGCCGATTGAGACCCAGTACTTC,CASSVGPGGPIETQYF
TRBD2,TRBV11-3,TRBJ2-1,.,TGTGCCAGCAGCTTAGCTTTTAGCGGGGGGGATTCCTACAATGAGCAGTTCTTC,CASSLAFSGGDSYNEQFF